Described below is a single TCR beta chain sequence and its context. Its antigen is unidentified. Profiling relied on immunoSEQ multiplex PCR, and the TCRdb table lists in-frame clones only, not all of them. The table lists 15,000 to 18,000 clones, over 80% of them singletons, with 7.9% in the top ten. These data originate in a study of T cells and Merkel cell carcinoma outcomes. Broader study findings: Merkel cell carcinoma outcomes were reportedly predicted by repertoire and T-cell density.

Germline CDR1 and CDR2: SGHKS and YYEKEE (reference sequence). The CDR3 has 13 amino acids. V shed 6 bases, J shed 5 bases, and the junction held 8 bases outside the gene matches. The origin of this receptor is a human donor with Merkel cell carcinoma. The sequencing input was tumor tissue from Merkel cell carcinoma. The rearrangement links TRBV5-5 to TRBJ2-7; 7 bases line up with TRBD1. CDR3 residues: CASNFTGAHEQYF. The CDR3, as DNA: TGTGCCAGCAACTTCACAGGGGCACACGAGCAGTACTTC.